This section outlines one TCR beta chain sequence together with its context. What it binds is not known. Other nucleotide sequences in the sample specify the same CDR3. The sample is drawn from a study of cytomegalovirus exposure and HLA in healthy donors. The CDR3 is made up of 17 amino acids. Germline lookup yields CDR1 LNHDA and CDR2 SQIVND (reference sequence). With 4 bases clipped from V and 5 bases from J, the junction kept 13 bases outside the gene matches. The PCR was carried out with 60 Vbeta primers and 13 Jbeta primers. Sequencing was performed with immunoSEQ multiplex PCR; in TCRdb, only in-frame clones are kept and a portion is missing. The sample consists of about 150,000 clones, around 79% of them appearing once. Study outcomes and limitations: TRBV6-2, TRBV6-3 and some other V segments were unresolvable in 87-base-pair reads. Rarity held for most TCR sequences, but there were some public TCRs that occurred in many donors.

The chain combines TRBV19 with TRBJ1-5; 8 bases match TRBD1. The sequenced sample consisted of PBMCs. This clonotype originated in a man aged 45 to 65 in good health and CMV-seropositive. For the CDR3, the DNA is TGTGCCAGTAGTAGCTGGACAGGGCCCCGGGGTGATCAGCCCCAGCATTTT. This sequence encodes CASSSWTGPRGDQPQHF.